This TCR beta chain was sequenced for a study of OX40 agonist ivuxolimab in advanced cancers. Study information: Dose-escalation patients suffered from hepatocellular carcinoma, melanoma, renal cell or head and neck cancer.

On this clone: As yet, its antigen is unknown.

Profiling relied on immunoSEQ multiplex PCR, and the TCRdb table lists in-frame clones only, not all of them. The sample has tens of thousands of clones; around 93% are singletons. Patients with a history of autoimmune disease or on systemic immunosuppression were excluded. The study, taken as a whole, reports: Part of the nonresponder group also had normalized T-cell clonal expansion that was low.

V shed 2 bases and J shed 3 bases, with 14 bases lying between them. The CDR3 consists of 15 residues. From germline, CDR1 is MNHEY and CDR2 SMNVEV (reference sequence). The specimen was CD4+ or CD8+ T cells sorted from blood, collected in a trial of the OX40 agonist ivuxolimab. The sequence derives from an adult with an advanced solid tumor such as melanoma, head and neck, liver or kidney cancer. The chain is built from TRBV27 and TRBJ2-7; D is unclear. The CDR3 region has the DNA TGTGCCAGCAGTTTAGGCCCCCTTCCTAACTACGAGCAGTACTTC. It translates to CASSLGPLPNYEQYF.